A selection of T cell receptor beta chains follows, all from one sample in a study of vaccination and CD4 T cells after COVID-19. TCRdb re-analysed the PCR reads in MiXCR, keeping a single row per CDR3 protein. The table shows some 7,000 distinct CDR3 sequences, with around 50% occurring only once. Their antigen targets remain unknown. The sample was CD4+ T cells from blood, cultured in vitro. The receptors derive from a human donor who had recovered from COVID-19. Each CDR3 is given with its conserved first and last residue. Fields, in order: clone size, V gene, J gene, D gene, CDR3 DNA, CDR3 protein. D genes are given only for firm matches. Not all rows give a size; the values are once, few, many and, for expanded clones, a class.

size: few
V: TRBV2
J: TRBJ1-1
D: .
DNA: TGTGCCAGCAACCCTCTGAGTCTTGAAGCTTTCTTT
CDR3: CASNPLSLEAFF

size: few
V: TRBV2
J: TRBJ2-5
D: TRBD2
DNA: TGTGCCAGCATGGGACTAGCGGGCCAAGAGACCCAGTACTTC
CDR3: CASMGLAGQETQYF

size: .
V: TRBV7-2
J: TRBJ1-3
D: .
DNA: TGTGCCAGCAGCTTACCGAACTCTGGAAACACCATATATTTT
CDR3: CASSLPNSGNTIYF

size: .
V: TRBV9
J: TRBJ2-2
D: .
DNA: TGTGCCAGCAAAAATGCGCCCGACACCGGGGAGCTGTTTTTT
CDR3: CASKNAPDTGELFF

size: .
V: TRBV20-1
J: TRBJ1-1
D: .
DNA: TGCAGTGCTAGAACCTTTAGGGGGACTGAAGCTTTCTTT
CDR3: CSARTFRGTEAFF

size: .
V: TRBV6-1
J: TRBJ1-2
D: .
DNA: TGTGCCAGCGGGAAAGGTACAGGGAACTATGGCTACACCTTC
CDR3: CASGKGTGNYGYTF

size: .
V: TRBV7-9
J: TRBJ1-5
D: .
DNA: TGTGCCAGCAGCTTACAGAATCAGCCCCAGCATTTT
CDR3: CASSLQNQPQHF

size: .
V: TRBV4-3
J: TRBJ2-5
D: TRBD2
DNA: TGCGCCAGCAGCCAAGATTGGCTAGCGGGCAACCAAGAGACCCAGTACTTC
CDR3: CASSQDWLAGNQETQYF

size: .
V: TRBV20-1
J: TRBJ2-1
D: TRBD2
DNA: TGCAGTGCTAGAGCGGGGGGGTCCTACAATGAGCAGTTCTTC
CDR3: CSARAGGSYNEQFF

size: .
V: TRBV7-2
J: TRBJ1-1
D: .
DNA: TGTGCCAGCAGCCTACCTATGTGGGCGAACACTGAAGCTTTCTTT
CDR3: CASSLPMWANTEAFF

size: large
V: TRBV19
J: TRBJ2-2
D: .
DNA: TGTGCCAGTAGTATAACCAGGGCGACCGGGGAGCTGTTTTTT
CDR3: CASSITRATGELFF

size: .
V: TRBV7-6
J: TRBJ2-6
D: .
DNA: TGTGCCAGCAGCTTAGGGACGAGCTCTGGGGCCAACGTCCTGACTTTC
CDR3: CASSLGTSSGANVLTF

size: .
V: TRBV6-2/TRBV6-3
J: TRBJ2-1
D: .
DNA: TGTGCCAGCAGCCTCACTAGCTTCTACAATGAGCAGTTCTTC
CDR3: CASSLTSFYNEQFF

size: .
V: TRBV6-1
J: TRBJ2-7
D: TRBD2
DNA: TGTGCCAGCAGTGACGGAGGACTAGCTATCGACCGCGAGCAGTACTTC
CDR3: CASSDGGLAIDREQYF

size: medium-sized
V: TRBV7-9
J: TRBJ2-3
D: .
DNA: TGTGCCAGCAGCTCGGATCGACCACCGGGACGGCGAGGAACTAGCACAGATACGCAGTATTTT
CDR3: CASSSDRPPGRRGTSTDTQYF

size: .
V: TRBV19
J: TRBJ1-5
D: .
DNA: TGTGCCAGTAGTCCCTGGAGTAATCAGCCCCAGCATTTT
CDR3: CASSPWSNQPQHF

size: .
V: TRBV20-1
J: TRBJ1-6
D: .
DNA: TGCAGTGCTAGACGGGACGAAGATTCACCCCTCCACTTT
CDR3: CSARRDEDSPLHF

size: .
V: TRBV20-1
J: TRBJ2-1
D: .
DNA: TGCAGTGCTCCCCCAAAGCGGGCGGCTTACAATGAGCAGTTCTTC
CDR3: CSAPPKRAAYNEQFF

size: .
V: TRBV12-3/TRBV12-4
J: TRBJ1-4
D: TRBD1
DNA: TGTGCCAGCAGTTTAATGGGGACAGGGGGTGAAAAACTGTTTTTT
CDR3: CASSLMGTGGEKLFF

size: .
V: TRBV7-2
J: TRBJ2-7
D: TRBD1
DNA: TGTGCCAGCAGCCCAAACGGACAGGGTGGAATCTACGAGCAGTACTTC
CDR3: CASSPNGQGGIYEQYF

size: .
V: TRBV7-8
J: TRBJ2-5
D: TRBD2
DNA: TGTGCCAGCAGCTTAGGTACTAGCGGAAGCAGGACCCAGTACTTC
CDR3: CASSLGTSGSRTQYF

size: .
V: TRBV5-6
J: TRBJ2-2
D: .
DNA: TGTGCCAGCAGCCCTCTCGACAGCCTGGGGATAAACACCGGGGAGCTGTTTTTT
CDR3: CASSPLDSLGINTGELFF

size: .
V: TRBV20-1
J: TRBJ2-1
D: TRBD2
DNA: TGCAGTGCTCCCGGGGGTAGCGGGAGCAACTCCTACAATGAGCAGTTCTTC
CDR3: CSAPGGSGSNSYNEQFF

size: .
V: TRBV7-2
J: TRBJ1-2
D: .
DNA: TGTGCCAGCAGCTTAGGTCTACAGTTCGGTGGCTACACCTTC
CDR3: CASSLGLQFGGYTF

size: .
V: TRBV18
J: TRBJ1-6
D: .
DNA: TGTGCCAGCTCACCACAGGGTGGGTCCTATAATTCACCCCTCCACTTT
CDR3: CASSPQGGSYNSPLHF

size: few
V: TRBV20-1
J: TRBJ1-2
D: .
DNA: TGCAGTGCTAGCCAAACAAACTATGGCTACACCTTC
CDR3: CSASQTNYGYTF

size: few
V: TRBV7-6
J: TRBJ2-1
D: .
DNA: TGTGCTAGCAGTAGGGGCCGATACAATGAGCAGTTCTTC
CDR3: CASSRGRYNEQFF

size: .
V: TRBV6-1
J: TRBJ2-4
D: .
DNA: TGTGCCAGCAGTGAAGCCCGGCGGTTATCCGCCCACAAAAACATTCAGTACTTC
CDR3: CASSEARRLSAHKNIQYF

size: .
V: TRBV2
J: TRBJ1-2
D: .
DNA: TGTGCCAGTACTATACAGGGATACTATGGCTACACCTTC
CDR3: CASTIQGYYGYTF

size: once
V: TRBV20-1
J: TRBJ2-7
D: .
DNA: TGCAGTGCGCGACTAAAGCAACCCCCCTACGAGCAGTACTTC
CDR3: CSARLKQPPYEQYF

size: few
V: TRBV5-1
J: TRBJ1-1
D: .
DNA: TGCGCCAGCAGCTTGGACGGTAGCAGCACTGAAGCTTTCTTT
CDR3: CASSLDGSSTEAFF

size: .
V: TRBV20-1
J: TRBJ2-5
D: TRBD2
DNA: TGCAGTGCTAGAGATAAGACTAGCGGGGACAATAGAGAGACCCAGTACTTC
CDR3: CSARDKTSGDNRETQYF

size: .
V: TRBV7-3
J: TRBJ2-3
D: TRBD2
DNA: TGTGCCAGCAGCCATCTAGCGGGAGGGCGAGAAGATACGCAGTATTTT
CDR3: CASSHLAGGREDTQYF

size: few
V: TRBV19
J: TRBJ1-5
D: .
DNA: TGTGCCAGTAGTATGGAGTCAAGACATCAGCCCCAGCATTTT
CDR3: CASSMESRHQPQHF

size: .
V: TRBV20-1
J: TRBJ1-5
D: .
DNA: TGCAGTGCGGGGGGAGGGAGCAATCAGCCCCAGCATTTT
CDR3: CSAGGGSNQPQHF

size: .
V: TRBV11-2
J: TRBJ2-7
D: .
DNA: TGTGCCAGCAGCAGCCCCAGAGGCTCCTACGAGCAGTACTTC
CDR3: CASSSPRGSYEQYF

size: .
V: TRBV18
J: TRBJ1-2
D: TRBD1
DNA: TGTGCCAGCTCACCATCTCAGGGGGACTATGGCTACACCTTC
CDR3: CASSPSQGDYGYTF

size: .
V: TRBV28
J: TRBJ1-1
D: .
DNA: TGTGCCAGCAGTTGGGGTGCGGGGGGGTTCTCTGAAGCTTTCTTT
CDR3: CASSWGAGGFSEAFF

size: .
V: TRBV18
J: TRBJ2-3
D: .
DNA: TGTGCCAGCTCACCACCGAGTTTGTCTAGCACAGATACGCAGTATTTT
CDR3: CASSPPSLSSTDTQYF